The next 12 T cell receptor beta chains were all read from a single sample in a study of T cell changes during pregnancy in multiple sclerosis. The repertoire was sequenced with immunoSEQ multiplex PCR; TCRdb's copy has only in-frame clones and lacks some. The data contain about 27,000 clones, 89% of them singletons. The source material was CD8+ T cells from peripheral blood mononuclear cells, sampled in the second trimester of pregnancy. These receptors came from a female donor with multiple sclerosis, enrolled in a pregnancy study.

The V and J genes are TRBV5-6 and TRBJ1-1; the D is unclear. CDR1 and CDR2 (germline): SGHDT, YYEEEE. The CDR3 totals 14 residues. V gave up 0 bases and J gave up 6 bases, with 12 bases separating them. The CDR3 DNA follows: TGTGCCAGCAGCTTGGCGACTTCTAGCTCTGAAGCTTTCTTT. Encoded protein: CASSLATSSSEAFF.

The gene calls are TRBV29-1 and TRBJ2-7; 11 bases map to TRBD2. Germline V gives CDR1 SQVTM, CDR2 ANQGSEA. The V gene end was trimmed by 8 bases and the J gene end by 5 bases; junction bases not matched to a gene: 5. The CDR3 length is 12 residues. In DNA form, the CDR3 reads TGCAGCACAACTAGCGGGAGTGACGAGCAGTACTTC. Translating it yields CSTTSGSDEQYF.

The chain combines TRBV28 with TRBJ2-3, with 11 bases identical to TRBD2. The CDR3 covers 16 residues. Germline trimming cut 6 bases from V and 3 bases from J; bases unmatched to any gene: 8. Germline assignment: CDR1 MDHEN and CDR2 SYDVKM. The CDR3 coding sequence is TGTGCCAGCAGCTTGCGACTAGCGGGATGGACAGATACGCAGTATTTT. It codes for CASSLRLAGWTDTQYF.

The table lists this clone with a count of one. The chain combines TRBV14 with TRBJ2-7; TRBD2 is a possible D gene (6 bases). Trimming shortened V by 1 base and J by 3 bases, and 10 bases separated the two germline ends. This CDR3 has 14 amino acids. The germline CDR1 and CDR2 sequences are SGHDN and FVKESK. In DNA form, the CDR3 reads TGTGCCAGCAGCCAAGGGGAGGTCCACTACGAGCAGTACTTC. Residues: CASSQGEVHYEQYF.

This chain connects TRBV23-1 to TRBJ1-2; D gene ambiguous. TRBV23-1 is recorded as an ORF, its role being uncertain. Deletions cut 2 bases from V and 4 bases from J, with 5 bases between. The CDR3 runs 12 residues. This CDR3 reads CASSQISYGYTF. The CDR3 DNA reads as TGCGCCAGCAGTCAAATTAGCTATGGCTACACCTTC.

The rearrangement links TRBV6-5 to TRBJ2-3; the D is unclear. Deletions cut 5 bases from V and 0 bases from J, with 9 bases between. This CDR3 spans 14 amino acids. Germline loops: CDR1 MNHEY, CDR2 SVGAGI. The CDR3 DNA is TGTGCCAGCAGTCCCCTGGCCAGCACAGATACGCAGTATTTT. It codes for CASSPLASTDTQYF.

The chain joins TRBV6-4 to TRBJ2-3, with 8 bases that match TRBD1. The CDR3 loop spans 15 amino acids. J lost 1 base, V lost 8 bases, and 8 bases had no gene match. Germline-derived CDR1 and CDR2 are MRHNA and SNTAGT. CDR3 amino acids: CASGPGGAGTDTQYF. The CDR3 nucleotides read TGTGCCAGCGGGCCAGGGGGCGCCGGCACAGATACGCAGTATTTT.

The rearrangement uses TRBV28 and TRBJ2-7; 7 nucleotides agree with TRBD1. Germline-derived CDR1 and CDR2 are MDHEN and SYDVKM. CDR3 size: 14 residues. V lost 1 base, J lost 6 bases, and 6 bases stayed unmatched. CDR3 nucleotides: TGTGCCAGCAGTTTATTGACAGGGAGCTCCGAGCAGTACTTC. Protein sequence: CASSLLTGSSEQYF.

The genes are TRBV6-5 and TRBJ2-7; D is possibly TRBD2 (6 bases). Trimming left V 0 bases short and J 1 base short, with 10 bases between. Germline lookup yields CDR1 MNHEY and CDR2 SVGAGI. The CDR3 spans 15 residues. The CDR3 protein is CASSYSPGGSYEQYF. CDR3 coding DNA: TGTGCCAGCAGTTACTCCCCTGGGGGGTCCTACGAGCAGTACTTC.

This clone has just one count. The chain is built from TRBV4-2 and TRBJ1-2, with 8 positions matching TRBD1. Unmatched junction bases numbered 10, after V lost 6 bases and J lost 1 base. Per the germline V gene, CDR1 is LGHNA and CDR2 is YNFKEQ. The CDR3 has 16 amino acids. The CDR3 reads CASSPWSGQGNYGYTF. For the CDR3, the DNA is TGTGCCAGCAGTCCCTGGTCAGGACAGGGTAACTATGGCTACACCTTC.

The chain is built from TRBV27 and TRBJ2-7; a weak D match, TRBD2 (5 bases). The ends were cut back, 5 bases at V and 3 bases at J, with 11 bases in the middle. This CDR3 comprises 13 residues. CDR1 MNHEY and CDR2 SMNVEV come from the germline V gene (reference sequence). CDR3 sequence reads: CASSLSGNYEQYF. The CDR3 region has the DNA TGTGCCAGCAGTCTTTCGGGGAACTACGAGCAGTACTTC.

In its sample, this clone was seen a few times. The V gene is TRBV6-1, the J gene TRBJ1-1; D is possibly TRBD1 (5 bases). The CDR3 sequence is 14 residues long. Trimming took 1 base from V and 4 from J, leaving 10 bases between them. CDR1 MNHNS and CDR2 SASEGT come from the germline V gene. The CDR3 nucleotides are TGTGCCAGCAGTGAAGTCCAGGGAATCACTGAAGCTTTCTTT. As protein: CASSEVQGITEAFF.